Here is one TCR beta chain with its context. Its matching antigen is unknown. The CDR3 length is 14 residues. V was cut by 4 bases and J by 12 bases, with 23 bases left in between. Germline V gives CDR1 SGHRS, CDR2 YFSETQ. Primers: 60 Vbeta forward and 13 Jbeta reverse. Sequenced by immunoSEQ multiplex PCR; TCRdb stores in-frame clones only, minus some. Found here are hundreds of thousands of clones, more than 60% of them singletons; the top ten hold less than 3.5%. The record originates from a study of cytomegalovirus exposure and HLA in healthy donors. Findings of the study overall: Reports described diagnosis of cytomegalovirus status by the classifier as highly specific and sensitive. As was reported, the HLA-A and HLA-B alleles of most subjects were accurately predicted from TCR beta sequences. An analysis was carried out later, and it reportedly showed fewer N-insertions in an Asian-associated ancestry cluster than the 666-donor mean. Whilst most TCR sequences proved rare, a subset of public TCRs occurred across many donors.

The sequenced material came from PBMCs. V gene TRBV5-1 combines with J gene TRBJ2-7; no reliable D call. The clonotype comes from an older woman in good health and CMV-seropositive. This CDR3 is CASSLATNHVESYF. The CDR3 DNA sequence: TGCGCCAGCAGCCTGGCCACTAACCACGTTGAATCGTACTTC.